The present TCR beta chain was sequenced within a study of T cell repertoires in cytomegalovirus infection. MiXCR, run by TCRdb on the reads, gives a single entry per CDR3 protein. The repertoire holds about 600,000 distinct CDR3 sequences, with roughly 24% as singletons. Germline loops: CDR1 SGHDT, CDR2 YYEEEE. The CDR3 has 15 residues. Trimming took 0 bases from V and 7 from J, leaving 16 bases between them. The sequence was obtained from a human donor in good health (CMV status not recorded). Some clones in this sample may be carry-over from other donors' samples. The chain couples TRBV5-6 to TRBJ2-5; D tentatively reads TRBD1 or TRBD2 (5 bases each). Sequenced: CD8+ T cells from PBMCs. CDR3 protein: CASSLGAGRRGTQYF. CDR3 nucleotide sequence: TGTGCCAGCAGCTTGGGTGCAGGGAGAAGAGGGACCCAGTACTTC.